This T cell receptor (beta chain) appears in the sequencing data of a study of beta chain features in type 1 diabetes. Trimming left V 4 bases short and J 0 bases short, with 18 bases between. CDR1 SGDLS and CDR2 YYNGEE come from the germline V gene. The CDR3 loop spans 17 amino acids. Expressed TCRB transcripts were sequenced, since all the RNA that had been isolated was reverse transcribed. Produced via immunoSEQ multiplex PCR; TCRdb's table is partial and in-frame only. This sample has roughly 300,000 clones, with 11% to 15% found just once. The chain is built from TRBV9 and TRBJ2-3; D is ambiguous. Sequences were obtained from central memory CD4+ T cells from blood. This receptor was identified in a young man in good health. The CDR3 nucleotides are TGTGCCAGCAGCCCCCAAGCGAGATTCCCTAGCACAGATACGCAGTATTTT. Translating it yields CASSPQARFPSTDTQYF.